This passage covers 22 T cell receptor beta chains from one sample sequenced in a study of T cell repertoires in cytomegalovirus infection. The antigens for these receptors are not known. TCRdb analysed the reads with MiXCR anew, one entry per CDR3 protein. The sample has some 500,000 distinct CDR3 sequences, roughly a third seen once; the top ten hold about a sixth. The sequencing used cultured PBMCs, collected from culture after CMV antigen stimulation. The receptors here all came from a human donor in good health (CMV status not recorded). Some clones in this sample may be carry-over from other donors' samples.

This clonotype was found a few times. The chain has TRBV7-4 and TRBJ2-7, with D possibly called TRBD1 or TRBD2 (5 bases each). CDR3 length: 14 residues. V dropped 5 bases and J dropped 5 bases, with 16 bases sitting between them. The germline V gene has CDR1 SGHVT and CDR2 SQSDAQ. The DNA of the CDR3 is TGTGCCAGCAGCACTGACCCCCTGGGGGACGAGCAGTACTTC. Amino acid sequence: CASSTDPLGDEQYF.

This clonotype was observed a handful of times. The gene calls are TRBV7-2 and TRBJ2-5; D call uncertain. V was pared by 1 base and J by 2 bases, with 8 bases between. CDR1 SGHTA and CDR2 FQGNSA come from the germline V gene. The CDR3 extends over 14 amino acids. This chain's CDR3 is CASSLDLAQETQYF. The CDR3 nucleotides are TGTGCCAGCAGCTTAGATTTGGCGCAAGAGACCCAGTACTTC.

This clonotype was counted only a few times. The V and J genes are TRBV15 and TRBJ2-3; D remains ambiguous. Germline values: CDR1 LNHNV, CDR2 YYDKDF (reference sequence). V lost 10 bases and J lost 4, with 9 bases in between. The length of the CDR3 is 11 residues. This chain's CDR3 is CAKPHPDTQYF. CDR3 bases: TGTGCCAAACCCCACCCAGATACGCAGTATTTT.

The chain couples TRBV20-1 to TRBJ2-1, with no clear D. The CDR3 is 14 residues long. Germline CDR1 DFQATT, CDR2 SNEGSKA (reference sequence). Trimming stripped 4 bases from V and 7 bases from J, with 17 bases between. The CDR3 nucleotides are TGCAGTGCTACCTTACAGCCCACGGAGAATGAGCAGTTCTTC. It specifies CSATLQPTENEQFF.

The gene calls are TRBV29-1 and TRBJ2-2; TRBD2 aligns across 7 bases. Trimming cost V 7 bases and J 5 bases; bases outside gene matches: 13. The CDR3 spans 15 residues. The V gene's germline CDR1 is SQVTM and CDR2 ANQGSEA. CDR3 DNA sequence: TGCAGCGCTCTGGACGCGGGAGTGAGGACCGGGGAGCTGTTTTTT. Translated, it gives CSALDAGVRTGELFF.

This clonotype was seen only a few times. The CDR3 bases are TGTGCCAGCTCCTATGATGGGGGGGAGCAGTTCTTC. Protein: CASSYDGGEQFF. This chain connects TRBV7-2 to TRBJ2-1; tentatively, D is TRBD2 (6 bases). The length of the CDR3 is 12 residues. CDR1 is SGHTA and CDR2 is FQGNSA in the germline V gene. Trimming took 8 bases from V and 10 from J, leaving 15 bases between them.

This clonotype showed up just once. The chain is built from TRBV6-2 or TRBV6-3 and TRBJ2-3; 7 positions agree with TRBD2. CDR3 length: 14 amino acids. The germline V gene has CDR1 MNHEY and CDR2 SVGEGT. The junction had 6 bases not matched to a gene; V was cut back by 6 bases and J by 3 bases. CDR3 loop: CASRSSGATDTQYF. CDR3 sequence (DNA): TGTGCCAGCAGATCTAGCGGAGCAACAGATACGCAGTATTTT.

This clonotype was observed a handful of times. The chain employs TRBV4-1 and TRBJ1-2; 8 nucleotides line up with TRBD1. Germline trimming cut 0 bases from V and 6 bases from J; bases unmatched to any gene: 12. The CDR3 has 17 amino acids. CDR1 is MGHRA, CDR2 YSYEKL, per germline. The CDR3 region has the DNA TGCGCCAGCAGCCAAGATTTTCCCCCGGACAGGGACCATGGCTACACCTTC. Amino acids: CASSQDFPPDRDHGYTF.

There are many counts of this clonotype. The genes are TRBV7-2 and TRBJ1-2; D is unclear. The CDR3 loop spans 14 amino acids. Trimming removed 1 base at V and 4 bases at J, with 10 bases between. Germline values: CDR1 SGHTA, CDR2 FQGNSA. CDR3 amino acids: CASSLVSALYGYTF. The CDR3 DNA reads TGTGCCAGCAGCTTAGTTTCGGCCCTCTATGGCTACACCTTC.

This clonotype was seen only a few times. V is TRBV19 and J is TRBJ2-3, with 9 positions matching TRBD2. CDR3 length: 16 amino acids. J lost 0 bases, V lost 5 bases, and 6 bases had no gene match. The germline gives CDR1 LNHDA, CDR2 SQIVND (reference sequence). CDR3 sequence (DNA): TGTGCCAGTAGTTACCGACTAGCGGCTAGCACAGATACGCAGTATTTT. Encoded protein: CASSYRLAASTDTQYF.

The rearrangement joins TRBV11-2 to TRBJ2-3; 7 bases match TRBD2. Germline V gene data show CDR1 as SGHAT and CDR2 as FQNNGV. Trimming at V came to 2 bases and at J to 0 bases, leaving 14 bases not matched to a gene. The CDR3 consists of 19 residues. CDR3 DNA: TGTGCCAGCAGCTTATATGGATGGGAGGGGTTTTCTAGCACAGATACGCAGTATTTT. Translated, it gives CASSLYGWEGFSSTDTQYF.

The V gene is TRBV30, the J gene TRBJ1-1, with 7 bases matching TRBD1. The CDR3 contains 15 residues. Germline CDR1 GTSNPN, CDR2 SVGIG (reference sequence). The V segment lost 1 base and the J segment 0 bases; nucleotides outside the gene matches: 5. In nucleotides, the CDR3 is TGTGCCTGGAGTGGGCAGGGGGTCTTGAACACTGAAGCTTTCTTT. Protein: CAWSGQGVLNTEAFF.

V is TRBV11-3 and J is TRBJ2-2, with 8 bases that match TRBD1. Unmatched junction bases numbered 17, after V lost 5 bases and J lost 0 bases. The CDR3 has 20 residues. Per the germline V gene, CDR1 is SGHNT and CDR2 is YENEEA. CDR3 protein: CASSRWTGTGGGANTGELFF. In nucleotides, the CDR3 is TGTGCCAGCAGCAGATGGACGGGAACAGGGGGAGGCGCGAACACCGGGGAGCTGTTTTTT.

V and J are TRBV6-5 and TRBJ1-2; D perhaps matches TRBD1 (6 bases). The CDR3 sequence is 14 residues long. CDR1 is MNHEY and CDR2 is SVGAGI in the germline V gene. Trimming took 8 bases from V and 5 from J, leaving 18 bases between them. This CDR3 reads CASRDYQGGYGYTF. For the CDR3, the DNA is TGTGCCAGCCGGGACTACCAAGGGGGATATGGCTACACCTTC.

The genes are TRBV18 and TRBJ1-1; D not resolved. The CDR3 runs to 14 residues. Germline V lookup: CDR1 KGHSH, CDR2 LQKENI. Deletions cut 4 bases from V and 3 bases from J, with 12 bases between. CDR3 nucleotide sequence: TGTGCCAGCTCACTAGGGCGGACGGACACTGAAGCTTTCTTT. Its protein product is CASSLGRTDTEAFF.

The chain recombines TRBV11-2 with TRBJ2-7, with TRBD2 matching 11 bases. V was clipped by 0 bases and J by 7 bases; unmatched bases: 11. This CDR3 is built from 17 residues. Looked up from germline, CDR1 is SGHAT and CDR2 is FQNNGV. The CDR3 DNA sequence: TGTGCCAGCAGCTTAGATAAGCCTAGCGGGAGGCCCTGGGAGCAGTACTTC. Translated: CASSLDKPSGRPWEQYF.

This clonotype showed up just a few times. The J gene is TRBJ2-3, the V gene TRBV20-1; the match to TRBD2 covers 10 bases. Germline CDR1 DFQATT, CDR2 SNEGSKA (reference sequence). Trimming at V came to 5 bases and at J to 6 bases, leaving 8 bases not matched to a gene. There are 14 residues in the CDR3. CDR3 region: CSAGPSGRRDTQYF. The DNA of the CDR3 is TGCAGTGCTGGACCTAGCGGGAGACGGGATACGCAGTATTTT.

In DNA, the CDR3 is TGTGCCAGCAGTTTAACGGCACAGAGGGCCGAGCAGTACTTC. Translation: CASSLTAQRAEQYF. The chain combines TRBV27 with TRBJ2-7; TRBD2 is a possible D gene (5 bases). The germline V and J ends were trimmed by 2 bases and 6 bases, with 14 bases remaining between them. CDR3 length: 14 amino acids. Germline CDR1 reads MNHEY; CDR2 reads SMNVEV (reference sequence).

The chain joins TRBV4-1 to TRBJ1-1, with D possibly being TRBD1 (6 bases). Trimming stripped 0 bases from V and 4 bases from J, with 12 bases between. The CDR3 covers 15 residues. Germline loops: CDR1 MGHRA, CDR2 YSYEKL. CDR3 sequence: CASSQDSAGVTEAFF. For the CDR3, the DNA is TGCGCCAGCAGCCAAGATTCGGCAGGGGTCACTGAAGCTTTCTTT.

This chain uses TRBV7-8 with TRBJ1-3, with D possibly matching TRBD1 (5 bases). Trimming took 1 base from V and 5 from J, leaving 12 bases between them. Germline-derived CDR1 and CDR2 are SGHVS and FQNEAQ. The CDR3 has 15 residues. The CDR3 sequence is CASSLESAGRNTIYF. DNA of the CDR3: TGTGCCAGCAGCTTAGAATCGGCAGGGAGAAACACCATATATTTT.

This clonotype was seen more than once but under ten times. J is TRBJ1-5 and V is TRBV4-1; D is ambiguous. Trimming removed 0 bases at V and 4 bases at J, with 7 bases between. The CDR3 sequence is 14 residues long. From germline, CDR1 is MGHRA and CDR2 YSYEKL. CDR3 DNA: TGCGCCAGCAGCCAAGAGTCCCAAAATCAGCCCCAGCATTTT. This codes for CASSQESQNQPQHF.

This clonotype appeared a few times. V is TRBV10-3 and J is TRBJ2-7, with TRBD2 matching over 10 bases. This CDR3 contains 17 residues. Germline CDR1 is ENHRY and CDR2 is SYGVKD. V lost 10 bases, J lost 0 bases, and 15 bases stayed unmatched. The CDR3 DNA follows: TGTGCCACCCGTAGCGGGAGGCCAATTACAAACTCCTACGAGCAGTACTTC. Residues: CATRSGRPITNSYEQYF.